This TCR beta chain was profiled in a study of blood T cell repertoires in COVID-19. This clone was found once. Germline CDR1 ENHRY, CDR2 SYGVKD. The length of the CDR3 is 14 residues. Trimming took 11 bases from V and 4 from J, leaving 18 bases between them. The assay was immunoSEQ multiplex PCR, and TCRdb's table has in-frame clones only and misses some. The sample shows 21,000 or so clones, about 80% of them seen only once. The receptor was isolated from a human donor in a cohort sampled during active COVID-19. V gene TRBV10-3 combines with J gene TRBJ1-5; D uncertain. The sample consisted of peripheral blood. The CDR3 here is CAATASLGNQPQHF. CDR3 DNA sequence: TGTGCCGCAACTGCCTCTCTAGGTAATCAGCCCCAGCATTTT.